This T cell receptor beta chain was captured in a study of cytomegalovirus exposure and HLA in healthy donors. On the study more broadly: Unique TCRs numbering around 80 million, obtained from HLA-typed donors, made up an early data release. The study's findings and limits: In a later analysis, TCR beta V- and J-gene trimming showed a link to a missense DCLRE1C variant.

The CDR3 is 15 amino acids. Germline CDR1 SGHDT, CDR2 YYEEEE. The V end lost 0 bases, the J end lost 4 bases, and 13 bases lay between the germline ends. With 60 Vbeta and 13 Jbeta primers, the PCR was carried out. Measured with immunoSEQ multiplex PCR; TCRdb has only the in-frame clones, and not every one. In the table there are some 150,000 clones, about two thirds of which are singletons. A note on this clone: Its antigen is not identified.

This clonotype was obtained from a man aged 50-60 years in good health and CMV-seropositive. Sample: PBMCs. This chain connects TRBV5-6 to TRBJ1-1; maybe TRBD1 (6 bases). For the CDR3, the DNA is TGTGCCAGCAGCTTGGCCACAGGGTTGATCACTGAAGCTTTCTTT. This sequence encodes CASSLATGLITEAFF.